The 10 T cell receptor beta chains below come from one sample, sequenced in a study of blood T cell repertoires in COVID-19. This table comes from immunoSEQ multiplex PCR, and its TCRdb copy is limited to in-frame clones, with some not included. Altogether 93,000 or so clones are present, 70% to 90% being singletons, with the ten largest covering around 3.4%. The sequenced sample consisted of peripheral blood. The receptors were gathered from a woman in her sixties with acute or convalescent COVID-19.

The chain recombines TRBV5-1 with TRBJ2-2; 11 nucleotides agree with TRBD2. The V gene's germline CDR1 is SGHRS and CDR2 YFSETQ. Unmatched junction bases numbered 2, after V lost 4 bases and J lost 3 bases. CDR3 size: 15 residues. The CDR3 reads CASSKGLADTGELFF. The CDR3 DNA sequence: TGCGCCAGCAGCAAGGGACTAGCGGACACCGGGGAGCTGTTTTTT.

The chain carries TRBV27 and TRBJ1-2; TRBD1 matches at 11 bases. The V segment lost 2 bases and the J segment 8 bases; nucleotides outside the gene matches: 4. Germline V lookup: CDR1 MNHEY, CDR2 SMNVEV (reference sequence). This CDR3 has 14 amino acids. The CDR3 here is CASSLEGTGGGYTF. CDR3 nucleotides: TGTGCCAGCAGTTTAGAAGGGACAGGGGGAGGCTACACCTTC.

This chain links TRBV6-2 or TRBV6-3 with TRBJ2-5; 7 bases fit TRBD2. Germline V gene sequence: CDR1 MNHEY, CDR2 SVGEGT. The CDR3 loop spans 17 amino acids. With V trimmed by 5 bases and J by 2 bases, 14 bases remained unmatched. The CDR3 bases are TGTGCCAGCAGTCACGGAAGGGCTAGCGGATTTCAAGAGACCCAGTACTTC. It codes for CASSHGRASGFQETQYF.

The chain couples TRBV5-6 to TRBJ1-2, with TRBD1 identical over 7 bases. The CDR3 spans 15 residues. Germline V lookup: CDR1 SGHDT, CDR2 YYEEEE. Unmatched junction bases numbered 9, after V lost 2 bases and J lost 5 bases. The CDR3 region has the DNA TGTGCCAGCAGCTTACGGGACAGAGGATTGTATGGCTACACCTTC. Its protein is CASSLRDRGLYGYTF. Supplemented by reference TRBV5-6 and TRBJ1-2, the full variable domain reads DAGVTQSPTHLIKTRGQQVTLRCSPKSGHDTVSWYQQALGQGPQFIFQYYEEEERQRGNFPDRFSGHQFPNYSSELNVNALLLGDSALYLCASSLRDRGLYGYTFGSGTRLTVV.

This chain joins TRBV19 and TRBJ2-4, with TRBD1 matching over 10 bases. CDR3 size: 18 residues. The V segment lost 11 bases and the J segment 0 bases; nucleotides outside the gene matches: 16. Per germline, CDR1 LNHDA and CDR2 SQIVND (reference sequence). The CDR3 nucleotides read TGTGCCCGAAGAAGGGACAGGGGATCTAAAGTAGCCAAAAACATTCAGTACTTC. Translation gives CARRRDRGSKVAKNIQYF.

V is TRBV2 and J is TRBJ2-1; a weak D match, TRBD2 (6 bases). Per germline, CDR1 SNHLY and CDR2 FYNNEI. V shed 2 bases and J shed 2 bases, with 10 bases lying between them. This CDR3 has 15 residues. The CDR3 nucleotides are TGTGCCAGCAGTGAACCCGGGACTCCCTACAATGAGCAGTTCTTC. Encoded protein: CASSEPGTPYNEQFF.

V and J are TRBV4-2 and TRBJ2-1; tentative D call: TRBD2 (6 bases). The CDR3 runs to 13 residues. Germline values: CDR1 LGHNA, CDR2 YNFKEQ. V was trimmed by 4 bases and J by 6 bases, leaving 10 bases between them. The CDR3 region is CASSRRETNEQFF. Written as DNA, the CDR3 is TGTGCCAGCAGCCGGAGGGAGACCAATGAGCAGTTCTTC.

The chain is built from TRBV21-1 and TRBJ2-7; the DNA was not compared with TRBD2, the D call given in the table. TRBV21-1 is a pseudogene segment. CDR3 size: 17 residues. DNA for the CDR3: TGTGCCAGCGCCCATCGGGACTTAGCCCGGGCGGAGTACGAGCAGTACGTC. Amino acid sequence: CASAHRDLARAEYEQYV.

V gene TRBV6-1 combines with J gene TRBJ1-2; a weak D match, TRBD1 (6 bases). The CDR3 totals 15 residues. Germline CDR1 is MNHNS and CDR2 is SASEGT. The V gene lost 2 bases and the J gene lost 4 bases, with 14 bases spanning the gap. For the CDR3, the DNA is TGTGCCAGCAGTGAAAACAGGGCCTCTGGCTATGGCTACACCTTC. This codes for CASSENRASGYGYTF.

The gene calls are TRBV30 and TRBJ1-2; D gene ambiguous. Trimming cost V 0 bases and J 8 bases, with 10 bases left between them. The CDR3 extends over 12 amino acids. In germline, CDR1 is GTSNPN, CDR2 SVGIG (reference sequence). CDR3 DNA: TGTGCCTGGAGTGTAGGTCCGGGAGGCTACACCTTC. Translated: CAWSVGPGGYTF. The full variable domain, with the rest looked up from reference TRBV30 and TRBJ1-2, is SQTIHQWPATLVQPVGSPLSLECTVEGTSNPNLYWYRQAAGRGLQLLFYSVGIGQISSEVPQNLSASRPQDRQFILSSKKLLLSDSGFYLCAWSVGPGGYTFGSGTRLTVV.